This T cell receptor beta chain appears in the sequencing data of a study of PD-L1 blockade in urothelial cancer. Overall study: Patients commenced intravenous atezolizumab, 1,200 mg every 3 weeks, at some point between 2013 and 2015. Peripheral blood specimens exhibited a median yield of around 130,000 T cells. The study, taken as a whole, reports: By 3 weeks, tumor-associated blood clones had expanded more in durable-benefit patients.

The assay was immunoSEQ multiplex PCR, and TCRdb's table has in-frame clones only and misses some. The data show roughly 84,000 clones, 82% seen once. For this clone: Its antigen is as yet unknown.

This CDR3 has 13 residues. Germline V gene data show CDR1 as GTSNPN and CDR2 as SVGIG (reference sequence). V gave up 0 bases and J gave up 8 bases; unmatched junction bases: 6. The receptor was derived from a man aged 65-85 years with urothelial cancer. The sequences come from PBMCs, collected around atezolizumab (anti-PD-L1) treatment. The V call is TRBV30, the J call TRBJ1-1; TRBD1 matches at 7 bases. This CDR3 is CAWSVQGQMEAFF. DNA of the CDR3: TGTGCCTGGAGTGTACAGGGACAGATGGAAGCTTTCTTT.